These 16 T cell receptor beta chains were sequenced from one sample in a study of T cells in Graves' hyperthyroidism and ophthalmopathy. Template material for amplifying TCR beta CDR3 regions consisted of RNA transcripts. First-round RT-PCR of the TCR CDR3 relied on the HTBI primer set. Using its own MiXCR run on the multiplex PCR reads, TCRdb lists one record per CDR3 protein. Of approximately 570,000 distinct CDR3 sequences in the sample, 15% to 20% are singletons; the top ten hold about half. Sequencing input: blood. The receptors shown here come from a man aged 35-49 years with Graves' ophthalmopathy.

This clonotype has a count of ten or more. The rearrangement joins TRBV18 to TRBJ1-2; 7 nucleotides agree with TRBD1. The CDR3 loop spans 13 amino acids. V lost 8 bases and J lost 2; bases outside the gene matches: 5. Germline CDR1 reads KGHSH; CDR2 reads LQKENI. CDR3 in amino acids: CASSPDRNYGYTF. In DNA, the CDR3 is TGTGCCAGCAGTCCGGACAGGAACTATGGCTACACCTTC.

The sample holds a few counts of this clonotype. Here the CDR3 DNA reads TGTGCCAGCAGCCCCTTAGGGATTAATGAAAAACTGTTTTTT. It codes for CASSPLGINEKLFF. This sequence joins TRBV6-1 and TRBJ1-4; D not certain. Per germline, CDR1 MNHNS and CDR2 SASEGT. The CDR3 length is 14 residues. V lost 6 bases and J 4 bases, leaving 12 bases between the germline ends.

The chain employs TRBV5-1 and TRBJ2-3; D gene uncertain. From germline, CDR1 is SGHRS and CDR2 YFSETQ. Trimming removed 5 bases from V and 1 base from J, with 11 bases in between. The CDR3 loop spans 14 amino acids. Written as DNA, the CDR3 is TGCGCCAGCAGAGGAGAGATAGGCACAGATACGCAGTATTTT. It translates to CASRGEIGTDTQYF.

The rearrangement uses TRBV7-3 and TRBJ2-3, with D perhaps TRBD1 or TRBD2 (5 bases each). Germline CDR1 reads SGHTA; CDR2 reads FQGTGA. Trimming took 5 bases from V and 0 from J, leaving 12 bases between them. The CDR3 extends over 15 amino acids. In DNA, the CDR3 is TGTGCCAGCAGCAGGGACGTTGCTAGCACAGATACGCAGTATTTT. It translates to CASSRDVASTDTQYF. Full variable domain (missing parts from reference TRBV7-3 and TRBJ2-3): GAGVSQTPSNKVTEKGKYVELRCDPISGHTALYWYRQSLGQGPEFLIYFQGTGAADDSGLPNDRFFAVRPEGSVSTLKIQRTERGDSAVYLCASSRDVASTDTQYFGPGTRLTVL.

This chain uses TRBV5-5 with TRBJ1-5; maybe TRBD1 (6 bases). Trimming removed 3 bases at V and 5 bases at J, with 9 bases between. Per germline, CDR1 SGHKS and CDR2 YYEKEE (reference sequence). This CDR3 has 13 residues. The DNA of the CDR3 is TGTGCCAGCAGCTACTCAGGGGATCAGCCCCAGCATTTT. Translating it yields CASSYSGDQPQHF.

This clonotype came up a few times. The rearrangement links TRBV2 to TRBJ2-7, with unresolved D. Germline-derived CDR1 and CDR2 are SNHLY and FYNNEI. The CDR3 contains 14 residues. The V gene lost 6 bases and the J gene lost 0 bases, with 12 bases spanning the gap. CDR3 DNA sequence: TGTGCCAGCAGGACGGACGAAAACTCCTACGAGCAGTACTTC. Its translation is CASRTDENSYEQYF.

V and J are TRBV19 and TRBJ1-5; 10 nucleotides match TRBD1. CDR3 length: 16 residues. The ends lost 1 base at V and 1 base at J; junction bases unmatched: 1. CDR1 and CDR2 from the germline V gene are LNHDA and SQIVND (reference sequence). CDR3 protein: CASSIGTGGSNQPQHF. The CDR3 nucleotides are TGTGCCAGTAGTATAGGGACAGGGGGGAGCAATCAGCCCCAGCATTTT.

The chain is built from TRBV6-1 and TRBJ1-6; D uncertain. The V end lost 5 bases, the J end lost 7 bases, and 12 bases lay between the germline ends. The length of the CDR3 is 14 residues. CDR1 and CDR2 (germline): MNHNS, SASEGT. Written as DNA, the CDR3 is TGTGCCAGCAGTTCGACAAGCGTAAATTCACCCCTCCACTTT. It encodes CASSSTSVNSPLHF.

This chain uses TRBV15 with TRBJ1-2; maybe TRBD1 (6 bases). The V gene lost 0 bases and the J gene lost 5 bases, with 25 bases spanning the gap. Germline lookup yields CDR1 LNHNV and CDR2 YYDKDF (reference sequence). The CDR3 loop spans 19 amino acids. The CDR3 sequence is CATSRDYRPLGARDYGYTF. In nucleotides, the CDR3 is TGTGCCACCAGCAGAGATTACAGGCCCTTGGGGGCGCGTGATTATGGCTACACCTTC.

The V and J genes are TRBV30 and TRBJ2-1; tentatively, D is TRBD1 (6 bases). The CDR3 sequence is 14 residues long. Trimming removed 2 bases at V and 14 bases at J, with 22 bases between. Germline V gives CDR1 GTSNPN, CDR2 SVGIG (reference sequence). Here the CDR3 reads CAWSSKGDRDNEFF. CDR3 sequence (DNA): TGTGCCTGGAGTTCCAAGGGGGACCGGGATAACGAGTTCTTC. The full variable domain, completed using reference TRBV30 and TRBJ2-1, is SQTIHQWPATLVQPVGSPLSLECTVEGTSNPNLYWYRQAAGRGLQLLFYSVGIGQISSEVPQNLSASRPQDRQFILSSKKLLLSDSGFYLCAWSSKGDRDNEFFGPGTRLTVL.

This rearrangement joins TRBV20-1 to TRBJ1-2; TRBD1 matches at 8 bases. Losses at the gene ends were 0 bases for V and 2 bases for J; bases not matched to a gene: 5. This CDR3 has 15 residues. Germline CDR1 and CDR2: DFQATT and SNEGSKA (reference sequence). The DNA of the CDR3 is TGCAGTGCTAGAGATTTGAACAGGGGGAACTATGGCTACACCTTC. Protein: CSARDLNRGNYGYTF.

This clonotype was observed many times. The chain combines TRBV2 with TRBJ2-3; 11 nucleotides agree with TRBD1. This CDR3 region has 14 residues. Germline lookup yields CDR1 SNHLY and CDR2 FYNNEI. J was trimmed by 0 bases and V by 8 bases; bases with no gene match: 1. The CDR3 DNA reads TGTGCCAGCGGGACAGGGGGAAGCACAGATACGCAGTATTTT. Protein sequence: CASGTGGSTDTQYF.

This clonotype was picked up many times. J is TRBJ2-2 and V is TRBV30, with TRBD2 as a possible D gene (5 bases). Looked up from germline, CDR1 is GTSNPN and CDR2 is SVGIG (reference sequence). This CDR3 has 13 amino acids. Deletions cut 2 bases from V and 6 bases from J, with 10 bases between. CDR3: CAWSRRGSGELFF. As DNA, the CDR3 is TGTGCCTGGAGTAGGAGAGGGTCCGGGGAGCTGTTTTTT.

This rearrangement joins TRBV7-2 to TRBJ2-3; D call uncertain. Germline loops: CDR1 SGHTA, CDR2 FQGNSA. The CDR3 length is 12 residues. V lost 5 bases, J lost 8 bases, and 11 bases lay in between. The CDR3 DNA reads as TGTGCCAGCAGCCACTTCCGCGGTACGCAGTATTTT. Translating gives CASSHFRGTQYF.

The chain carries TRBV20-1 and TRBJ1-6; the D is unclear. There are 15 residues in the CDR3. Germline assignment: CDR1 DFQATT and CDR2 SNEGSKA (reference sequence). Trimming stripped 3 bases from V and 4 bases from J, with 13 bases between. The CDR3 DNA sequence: TGCAGTGCTAGGCCTACGGCGAGTTATAATTCACCCCTCCACTTT. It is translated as CSARPTASYNSPLHF.

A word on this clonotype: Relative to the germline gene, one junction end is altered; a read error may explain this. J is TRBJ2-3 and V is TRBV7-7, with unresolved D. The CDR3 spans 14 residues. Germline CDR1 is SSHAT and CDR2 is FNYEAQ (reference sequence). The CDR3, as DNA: TGTGCTAGCAGCTTTTCACTGAGTACAGATACGCAGTATTTT. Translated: CASSFSLSTDTQYF. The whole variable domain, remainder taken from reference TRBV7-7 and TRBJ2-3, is GAGVSQSPRYKVTKRGQDVTLRCDPISSHATLYWYQQALGQGPEFLTYFNYEAQPDKSGLPSDRFSAERPEGSISTLTIQRTEQRDSAMYRCASSFSLSTDTQYFGPGTRLTVL.